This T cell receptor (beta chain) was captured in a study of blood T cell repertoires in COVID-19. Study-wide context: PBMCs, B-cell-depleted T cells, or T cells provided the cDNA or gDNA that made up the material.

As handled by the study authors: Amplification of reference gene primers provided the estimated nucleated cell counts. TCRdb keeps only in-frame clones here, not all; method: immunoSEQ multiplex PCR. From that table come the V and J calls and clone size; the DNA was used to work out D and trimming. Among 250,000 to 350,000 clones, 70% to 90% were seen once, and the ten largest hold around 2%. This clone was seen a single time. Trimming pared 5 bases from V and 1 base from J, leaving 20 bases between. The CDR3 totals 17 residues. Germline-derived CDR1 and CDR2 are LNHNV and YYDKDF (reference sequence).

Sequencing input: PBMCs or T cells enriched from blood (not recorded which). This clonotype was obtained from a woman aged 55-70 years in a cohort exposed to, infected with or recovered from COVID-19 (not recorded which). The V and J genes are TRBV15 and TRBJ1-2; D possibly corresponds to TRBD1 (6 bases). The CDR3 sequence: CATSRRGGAGINYGYTF. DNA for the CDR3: TGTGCCACCAGCCGCCGGGGGGGCGCAGGCATTAACTATGGCTACACCTTC.